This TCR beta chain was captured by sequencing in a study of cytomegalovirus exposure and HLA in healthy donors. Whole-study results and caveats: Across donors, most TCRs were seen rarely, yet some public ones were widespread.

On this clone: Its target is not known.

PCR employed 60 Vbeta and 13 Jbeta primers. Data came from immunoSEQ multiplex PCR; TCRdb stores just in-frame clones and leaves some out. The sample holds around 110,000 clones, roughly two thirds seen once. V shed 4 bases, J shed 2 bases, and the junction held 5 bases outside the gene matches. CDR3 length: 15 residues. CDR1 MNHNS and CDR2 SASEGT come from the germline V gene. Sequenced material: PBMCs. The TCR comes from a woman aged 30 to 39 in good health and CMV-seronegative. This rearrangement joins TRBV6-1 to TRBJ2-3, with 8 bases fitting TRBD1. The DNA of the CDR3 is TGTGCCAGCAGTGCTACAGGGGGTATCACAGATACGCAGTATTTT. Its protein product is CASSATGGITDTQYF.